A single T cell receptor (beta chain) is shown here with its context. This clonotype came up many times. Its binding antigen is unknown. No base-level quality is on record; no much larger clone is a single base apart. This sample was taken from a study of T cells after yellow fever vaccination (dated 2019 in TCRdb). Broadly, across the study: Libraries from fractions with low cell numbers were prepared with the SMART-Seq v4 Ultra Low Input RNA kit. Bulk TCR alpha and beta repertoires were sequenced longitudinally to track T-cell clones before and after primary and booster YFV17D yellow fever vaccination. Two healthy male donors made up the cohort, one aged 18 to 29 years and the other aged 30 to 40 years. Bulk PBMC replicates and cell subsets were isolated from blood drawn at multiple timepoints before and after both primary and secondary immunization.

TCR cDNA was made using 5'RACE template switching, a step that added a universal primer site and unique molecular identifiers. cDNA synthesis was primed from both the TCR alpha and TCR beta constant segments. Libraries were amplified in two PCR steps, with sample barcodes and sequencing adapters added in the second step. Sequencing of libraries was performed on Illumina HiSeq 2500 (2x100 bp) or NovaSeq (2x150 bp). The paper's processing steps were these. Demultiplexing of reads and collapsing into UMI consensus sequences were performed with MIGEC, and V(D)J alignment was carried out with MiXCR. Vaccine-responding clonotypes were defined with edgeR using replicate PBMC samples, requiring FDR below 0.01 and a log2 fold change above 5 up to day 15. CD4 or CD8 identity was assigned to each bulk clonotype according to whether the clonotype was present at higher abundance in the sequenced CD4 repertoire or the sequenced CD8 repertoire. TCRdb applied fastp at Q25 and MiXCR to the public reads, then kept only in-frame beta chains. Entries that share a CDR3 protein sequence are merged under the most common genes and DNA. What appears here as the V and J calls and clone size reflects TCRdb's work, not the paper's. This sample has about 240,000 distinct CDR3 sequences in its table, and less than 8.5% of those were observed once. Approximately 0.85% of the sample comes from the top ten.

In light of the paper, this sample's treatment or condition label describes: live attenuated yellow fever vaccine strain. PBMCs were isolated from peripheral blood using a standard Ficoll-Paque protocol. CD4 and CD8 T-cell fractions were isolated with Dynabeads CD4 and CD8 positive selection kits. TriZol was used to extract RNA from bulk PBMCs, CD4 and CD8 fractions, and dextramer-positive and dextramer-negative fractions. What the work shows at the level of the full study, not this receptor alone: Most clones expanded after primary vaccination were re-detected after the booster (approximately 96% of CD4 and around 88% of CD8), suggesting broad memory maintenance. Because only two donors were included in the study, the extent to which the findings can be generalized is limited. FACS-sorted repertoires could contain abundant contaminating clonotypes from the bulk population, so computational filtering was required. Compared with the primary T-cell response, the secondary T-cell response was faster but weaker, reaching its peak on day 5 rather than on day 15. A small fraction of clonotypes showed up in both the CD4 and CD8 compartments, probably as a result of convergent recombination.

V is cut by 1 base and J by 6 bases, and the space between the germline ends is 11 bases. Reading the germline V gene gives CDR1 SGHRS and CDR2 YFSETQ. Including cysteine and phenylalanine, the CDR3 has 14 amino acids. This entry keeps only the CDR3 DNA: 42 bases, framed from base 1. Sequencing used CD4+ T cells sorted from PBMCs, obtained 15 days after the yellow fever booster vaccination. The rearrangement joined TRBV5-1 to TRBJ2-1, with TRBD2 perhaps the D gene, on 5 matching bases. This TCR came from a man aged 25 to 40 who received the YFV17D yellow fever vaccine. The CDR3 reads CASSLRRESNEQFF. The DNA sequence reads TGCGCCAGCAGCTTGAGAAGGGAGAGCAATGAGCAGTTCTTC.